The 8 T cell receptor gamma chains listed next were all sequenced from one sample in a study of Vδ1+ human thymocytes. RNA was extracted from the cells and then reverse transcribed. Multiplex PCR used pooled V-gene forward primers and a constant-region reverse primer to amplify CDR3s. TCRdb reprocessed the multiplex PCR reads using CATT. The top ten hold 1.5% to 2% of the sample, which has about 23,000 gamma-chain clones, approximately 13% seen once. These receptors lack a known antigen. The study's findings and limits: Highly polyclonal TRG and TRD repertoires with Gaussian CDR3 length distributions appeared in thymus.

The sequenced material came from Vdelta1+ gamma-delta thymocytes from the thymus. As for subset: FACS-sorted CD3+ TCRalphabeta- TCRVdelta1+ TCRVdelta2- thymocytes. The receptors were gathered from a child younger than two who had congenital heart surgery.

Concerning this clone: One base away lies a much larger clone, so this may be a sequencing read error. The chain links TRGV3 to TRGJ1 or TRGJ2. The V gene's germline CDR1 is VTNTFY and CDR2 YDVSTARD (reference sequence). V lost 0 bases to trimming and J lost 3 bases; unmatched junction nucleotides: 2. The CDR3 length is 13 residues. The CDR3 coding sequence is TGTGCCACCTGGGACAGGTGTTATTATAAGAAACTCTTT. This sequence encodes CATWDRCYYKKLF.

This clone was observed a few times. The genes are TRGV2 and TRGJ1 or TRGJ2. V trimming: 0 bases; J trimming: 15 bases; junction bases outside the gene matches: 8. Germline lookup yields CDR1 EGSNGY and CDR2 YDSYNSKV. The CDR3 covers 11 residues. The CDR3 DNA reads TGTGCCACCTGGGACGGGCCCCGAGGACTCTTT. Translating it yields CATWDGPRGLF.

V is TRGV4 and J is TRGJ1 or TRGJ2. This CDR3 is built from 16 residues. V was pared by 0 bases and J by 8 bases, with 16 bases of the junction left unmatched. The V gene's germline CDR1 is EGSTGY and CDR2 YDSYTSSV. The DNA for the CDR3 is TGTGCCACCTGGGATGGGCCATCTTTTTCATCCGATAAGAAACTCTTT. Amino acid sequence: CATWDGPSFSSDKKLF.

This chain joins TRGV3 and TRGJ1 or TRGJ2. The CDR3 sequence is 15 residues long. The V segment lost 0 bases and the J segment 7 bases; nucleotides outside the gene matches: 12. Germline CDR1 is VTNTFY and CDR2 is YDVSTARD (reference sequence). The CDR3 is CATWDRLTRGYKKLF. The CDR3, as DNA: TGTGCCACCTGGGACAGGCTGACCCGAGGCTATAAGAAACTCTTT.

This clone was found a few times. The genes are TRGV5 and TRGJ1 or TRGJ2. Germline loops: CDR1 VINAFY, CDR2 YDVSNSKD. CDR3 size: 14 residues. Trimming at V came to 0 bases and at J to 7 bases, leaving 9 bases not matched to a gene. CDR3 nucleotides: TGTGCCACCTGGGACAGGCTGTTGCGCTATAAGAAACTCTTT. Translated, it gives CATWDRLLRYKKLF.

A single count supports this clone. In the same sample, other DNA sequences code for this CDR3. The J gene is TRGJ1 or TRGJ2, the V gene TRGV9. The CDR3 runs 14 residues. The germline V gene has CDR1 GITISATS and CDR2 ISYDGTV (reference sequence). V trimming: 2 bases; J trimming: 1 base; junction bases outside the gene matches: 5. The CDR3 region is CALWEEINYYKKLF. DNA for the CDR3: TGTGCCTTGTGGGAGGAAATTAATTATTATAAGAAACTCTTT.

This clone was detected a few times. This specimen includes other DNA sequences encoding the same CDR3. This chain uses TRGV8 with TRGJ1 or TRGJ2. The CDR3 contains 12 residues. Trimming at V came to 3 bases and at J to 7 bases, leaving 6 bases not matched to a gene. Per the germline V gene, CDR1 is VENAVY and CDR2 is YDSYNSRV. CDR3 nucleotides: TGTGCCACCTGGGATTTGTACTATAAGAAACTCTTT. Its protein product is CATWDLYYKKLF.

In its sample, this clone was seen a few times. J is TRGJ1 or TRGJ2 and V is TRGV9. J gave up 2 bases and V 2 bases, and 6 bases lay outside the gene matches. The germline CDR1 and CDR2 sequences are GITISATS and ISYDGTV (reference sequence). This CDR3 is 14 amino acids long. Here the CDR3 reads CALWEEGYYYKKLF. Here the CDR3 DNA reads TGTGCCTTGTGGGAGGAGGGGTATTATTATAAGAAACTCTTT.